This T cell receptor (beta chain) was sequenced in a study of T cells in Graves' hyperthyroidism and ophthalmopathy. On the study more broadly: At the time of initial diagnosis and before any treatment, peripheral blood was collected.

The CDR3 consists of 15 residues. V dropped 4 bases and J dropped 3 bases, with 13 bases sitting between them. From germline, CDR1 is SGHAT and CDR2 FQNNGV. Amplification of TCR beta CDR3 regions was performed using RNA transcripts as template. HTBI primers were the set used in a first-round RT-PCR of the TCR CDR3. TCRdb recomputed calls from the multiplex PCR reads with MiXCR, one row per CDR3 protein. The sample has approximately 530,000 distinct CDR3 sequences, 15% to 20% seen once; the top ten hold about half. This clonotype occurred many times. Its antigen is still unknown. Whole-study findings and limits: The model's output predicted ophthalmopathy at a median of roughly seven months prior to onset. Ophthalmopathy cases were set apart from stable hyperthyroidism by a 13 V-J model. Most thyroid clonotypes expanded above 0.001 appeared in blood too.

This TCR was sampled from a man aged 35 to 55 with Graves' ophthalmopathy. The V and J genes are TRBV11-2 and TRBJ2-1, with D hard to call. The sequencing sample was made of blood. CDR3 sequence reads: CASSSIPLVYNEQFF. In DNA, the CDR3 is TGTGCCAGCAGCTCGATACCCCTCGTCTACAATGAGCAGTTCTTC. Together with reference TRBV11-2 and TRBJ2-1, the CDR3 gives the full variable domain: EAGVAQSPRYKIIEKRQSVAFWCNPISGHATLYWYQQILGQGPKLLIQFQNNGVVDDSQLPKDRFSAERLKGVDSTLKIQPAKLEDSAVYLCASSSIPLVYNEQFFGPGTRLTVL.